Described below is a single TCR beta chain sequence and its context. The sample originates from a study of PD-1 blockade in mismatch repair-deficient tumors. Libraries were prepared by immunoSEQ multiplex PCR; TCRdb keeps only in-frame clonotypes and omits some of them. The repertoire consists of about 9,100 clones, with 75% to 90% occurring once and the leading ten covering 0.9% to 1%. The CDR3 covers 14 residues. CDR1 and CDR2 from the germline V gene are SGHRS and YFSETQ. V lost 3 bases, J lost 2 bases, and 4 bases stayed unmatched. PCR or immunohistochemistry showed mismatch repair deficiency in every enrolled patient.

The receptor was derived from an adult with mismatch repair-deficient cancer. The sample here was PBMCs, taken about 46 weeks after starting pembrolizumab. This chain links TRBV5-1 with TRBJ2-7, with 8 bases identical to TRBD1. Here the CDR3 reads CASSSGTGTYEQYF. In DNA, the CDR3 is TGCGCCAGCAGCTCCGGGACAGGAACCTACGAGCAGTACTTC.